One T cell receptor beta chain is described in this entry. The antigen is unknown. These data are taken from a study of cytomegalovirus exposure and HLA in healthy donors. This CDR3 has 15 amino acids. Germline V CDR1 and CDR2: SGDLS, YYNGEE. The V and J ends lost 1 base and 4 bases respectively, with 11 bases between them. PCR used 60 Vbeta primers and 13 Jbeta primers. Measured with immunoSEQ multiplex PCR; TCRdb has only the in-frame clones, and not every one. The data contain more than 90,000 clones, about 80% of them singletons. Study-wide results and caveats: Follow-up analysis seemed to connect common viral pathogens with several of the most significant clusters identified.

The sequence was obtained from a man aged 25 to 40 in good health and CMV-seronegative. The J gene is TRBJ2-2, the V gene TRBV9; D is perhaps TRBD2 (5 bases). Sequenced input: PBMCs. CDR3: CASSVSPGSTGELFF. The CDR3 DNA reads as TGTGCCAGCAGCGTAAGCCCGGGATCCACCGGGGAGCTGTTTTTT. The full variable domain, its missing parts supplied by reference TRBV9 and TRBJ2-2, is DSGVTQTPKHLITATGQRVTLRCSPRSGDLSVYWYQQSLDQGLQFLIQYYNGEERAKGNILERFSAQQFPDLHSELNLSSLELGDSALYFCASSVSPGSTGELFFGEGSRLTVL.